The 7 T cell receptor beta chains below all came from one sample that was sequenced in a study of response to subunit inactivated influenza vaccine. TCRdb called the RT-PCR reads again in MiXCR, with one record for every CDR3 protein. The table lists a few hundred thousand distinct CDR3 sequences, about 20% of them singletons, with 10% in the top ten. The sequenced sample was PBMCs from blood, obtained less than 22 months after vaccination. These receptors originate from a man between 50 and 70 years old who received an inactivated influenza vaccine.

The chain has TRBV5-4 and TRBJ1-1; maybe TRBD1 (6 bases). The germline V and J ends were trimmed by 6 bases and 2 bases, with 23 bases remaining between them. The germline gives CDR1 SGHNT, CDR2 YYREEE (reference sequence). The CDR3 has 17 amino acids. The DNA for the CDR3 is TGTGCCAGCACCGGCCGGACAGCCGAAACCTATAACACTGAAGCTTTCTTT. It is translated as CASTGRTAETYNTEAFF.

This clonotype occurred many times. The J gene is TRBJ1-1, the V gene TRBV21-1. TRBV21-1 constitutes a pseudogene. The CDR3 contains 16 residues. CDR3 sequence: CASSIQAMKRNTEAFF. CDR3 in DNA: TGTGCCAGCAGCATTCAGGCGATGAAGAGGAACACTGAAGCTTTCTTT.

This clonotype was counted ten times or more. The V call is TRBV24-1, the J call TRBJ2-2, with D unclear. The CDR3 loop spans 11 amino acids. Looked up from germline, CDR1 is KGHDR and CDR2 is SFDVKD. V was shortened by 5 bases and J by 7 bases, with 4 bases between the two germline ends. CDR3 sequence (DNA): TGTGCCACCAGTGTCGGCGGGGAGCTGTTTTTT. Its translation is CATSVGGELFF.

The J gene is TRBJ2-2, the V gene TRBV20-1; TRBD2 matches 10 bases. CDR3 size: 14 residues. Per germline, CDR1 DFQATT and CDR2 SNEGSKA (reference sequence). J lost 6 bases, V lost 1 base, and 2 bases had no gene match. CDR3 protein: CSARGLAGAGELFF. The CDR3 DNA reads as TGCAGTGCTAGAGGGCTAGCGGGAGCCGGGGAGCTGTTTTTT.

This clonotype has a count of ten or more. The rearrangement uses TRBV19 and TRBJ1-5; 10 nucleotides agree with TRBD1. Germline V CDR1 and CDR2: LNHDA, SQIVND (reference sequence). Losses at the gene ends were 6 bases for V and 0 bases for J; bases not matched to a gene: 8. The CDR3 loop spans 17 amino acids. CDR3 amino acids: CASRPDRGAYSNQPQHF. CDR3 bases: TGTGCCAGTAGACCGGACAGGGGGGCTTATAGCAATCAGCCCCAGCATTTT.

This clonotype turned up a few times. The chain recombines TRBV25-1 with TRBJ1-2; 7 bases align to TRBD1. Losses at the gene ends were 6 bases for V and 0 bases for J; bases not matched to a gene: 4. Per germline, CDR1 MGHDK and CDR2 SYGVNS. The CDR3 runs to 14 residues. This CDR3 reads CASRETGSNYGYTF. CDR3 sequence (DNA): TGTGCCAGCAGAGAGACAGGGTCTAACTATGGCTACACCTTC.

The chain carries TRBV7-9 and TRBJ2-3, with a possible D match to TRBD2 (6 bases). CDR3 length: 15 residues. V was trimmed by 8 bases and J by 2 bases, leaving 17 bases between them. In germline, CDR1 is SEHNR, CDR2 FQNEAQ (reference sequence). The CDR3 loop is CASPPGGKVTDTQYF. The DNA of the CDR3 is TGTGCCAGCCCACCCGGGGGAAAAGTCACAGATACGCAGTATTTT. Based on the CDR3 plus reference TRBV7-9 and TRBJ2-3, the full variable domain is DTGVSQNPRHKITKRGQNVTFRCDPISEHNRLYWYRQTLGQGPEFLTYFQNEAQLEKSRLLSDRFSAERPKGSFSTLEIQRTEQGDSAMYLCASPPGGKVTDTQYFGPGTRLTVL.